This T cell receptor (beta chain) was retrieved from a study of T-cell memory formation after mild COVID-19 (dated by TCRdb to about 2021). A note on the overall study: Most TCR sequence clusters were specific to one of the two donors. Longitudinal TCRalpha and TCRbeta repertoire sequencing tracked T-cell clones expanding and contracting after mild COVID-19 in two donors. The cohort comprised two young, previously healthy adult volunteers, one female and one male.

The paper as a whole reports these results and caveats: Whether the second-wave clones peaking on day 37 were SARS-CoV-2 specific was not confirmed. Contracting CD4+ clones were found mainly in CM and EM memory subsets, while CD8+ clones were enriched in EMRA. The detection of some responding clones in pre-infection memory suggests that pre-existing cross-reactive memory T cells joined the SARS-CoV-2 response. Only a couple of mild cases were covered by the study, and larger cohorts that include severe cases with pre-infection samples were considered necessary. From day 15 to 85, contracting clones showed balanced CD4/CD8 phenotypes, whereas a second wave of clones that expanded from day 15 to 37 leaned towards CD4+.

Including the terminal cysteine and phenylalanine, the CDR3 comprises 15 residues. CDR3 DNA is the only sequence kept; it has 45 bases, read in frame from the first base. At the junction V is shortened by 1 base and J by 2 bases, with 11 bases in between. From the germline V gene (reference sequence), CDR1 is SEHNR and CDR2 is FQNEAQ. Ficoll-Paque density gradient centrifugation was used to isolate PBMCs. Reads for this sample came from an Illumina NovaSeq 6000. TCRalpha and TCRbeta cDNA libraries were built by 5'RACE with constant-segment primers, adding sample barcodes and unique molecular identifiers. Trizol reagent was used to extract RNA from every sample. Library amplification was performed in two PCR steps, and a second sample barcode and Illumina TruSeq adapters were introduced in the second step. Sequencing of libraries was performed on an Illumina NovaSeq with 2 x 150 bp paired-end reads. The paper's processing steps were these. The reads were demultiplexed and collapsed into UMI-guided consensus sequences using migec v1.2.7. Using mixcr v2.1.11, UMI consensuses were aligned to TRA and TRB V and J templates and then assembled into clonotypes. A clonotype was counted as expanded or contracted only when both edgeR and NoisET called the clonotype significant, with the noise models trained on biological replicates. For edgeR calls, a false discovery rate-adjusted p below 0.01 and a log2 fold-change threshold of 1 were applied. PCA with hierarchical clustering of max-normalized trajectories of the 1000 most abundant clonotypes was used as exploratory dynamics analysis. Separately sequenced CD4+ and CD8+ repertoires were used to assign a CD4 or CD8 phenotype to each responding clone. In-frame beta chains were kept once TCRdb had trimmed the public reads at Q25 with fastp and called clones with MiXCR. A single entry per CDR3 protein holds the most common genes and DNA from its merged rows. The V and J calls were not made by the authors but by TCRdb's processing. This sample is represented by about 340,000 distinct CDR3 sequences; roughly 14% of them were singletons. The top ten hold 22% of the sample.

The table lists this clonotype with a few counts. Its antigen target is currently unknown. No much larger clone exists at a distance of one base, and base qualities are not known. The V and J segments used are TRBV7-9 and TRBJ2-5, with no D gene named confidently. This TCR was sampled from a man aged 18 to 35 who had mild COVID-19 (a few samples of this study predate the infection). The sample titles of this study are shuffled in the database, so cell type and time point are left out; the donor was told from shared clones. Specimen: PBMCs or a T cell subset sorted from them (not recorded which). The sequenced DNA: TGTGCCAGCAGCTTAGAGTTGGGTATTCAAGAGACCCAGTACTTC. Its translation is CASSLELGIQETQYF.